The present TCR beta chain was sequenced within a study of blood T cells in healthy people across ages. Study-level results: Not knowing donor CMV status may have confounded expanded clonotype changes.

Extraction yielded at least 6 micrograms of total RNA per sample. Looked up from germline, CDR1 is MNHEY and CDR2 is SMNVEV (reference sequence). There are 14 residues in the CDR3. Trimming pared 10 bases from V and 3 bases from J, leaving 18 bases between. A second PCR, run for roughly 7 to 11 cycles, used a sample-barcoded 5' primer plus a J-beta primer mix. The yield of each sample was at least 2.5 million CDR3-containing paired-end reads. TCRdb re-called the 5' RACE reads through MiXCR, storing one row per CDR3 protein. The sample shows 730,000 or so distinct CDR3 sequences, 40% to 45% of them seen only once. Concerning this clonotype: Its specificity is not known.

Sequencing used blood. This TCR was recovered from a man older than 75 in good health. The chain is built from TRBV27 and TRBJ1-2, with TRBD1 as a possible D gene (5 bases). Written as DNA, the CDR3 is TGTGCCACCAGAAAGGCGGGGGAGGACTATGGCTACACCTTC. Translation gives CATRKAGEDYGYTF.